This passage covers 9 T cell receptor beta chains from one sample sequenced in a study of cytomegalovirus exposure and HLA in healthy donors. Vbeta (60) and Jbeta (13) primers were used in the PCR. Sequencing was performed with immunoSEQ multiplex PCR; in TCRdb, only in-frame clones are kept and a portion is missing. The data hold about 110,000 clones, with 83% observed a single time. Specimen: PBMCs. The receptors stem from a man between 18 and 29 years old in good health and CMV-seronegative.

This rearrangement joins TRBV7-2 to TRBJ1-1; perhaps TRBD1 as D (5 bases). The CDR3 runs to 14 residues. Between the trimmed V and J ends, which lost 2 bases and 3 bases, there was a span of 10 bases. Germline V gene lookup returns CDR1 SGHTA and CDR2 FQGNSA. CDR3 coding DNA: TGTGCCAGCAGCTTACAAGGGGTAGACACTGAAGCTTTCTTT. Its protein is CASSLQGVDTEAFF.

The V and J genes are TRBV9 and TRBJ1-2; 9 nucleotides match TRBD1. From germline, CDR1 is SGDLS and CDR2 YYNGEE. V was clipped by 0 bases and J by 2 bases; unmatched bases: 2. The CDR3 loop spans 15 amino acids. CDR3 nucleotide sequence: TGTGCCAGCAGCGTAGCCGGGACAGGGAACTATGGCTACACCTTC. This codes for CASSVAGTGNYGYTF.

The CDR3 protein is CSARRTDTQYF. The CDR3 DNA reads as TGCAGTGCTCGGCGGACAGATACGCAGTATTTT. V and J are TRBV20-1 and TRBJ2-3, with no clear D. V shed 5 bases and J shed 3 bases, with 6 bases lying between them. The CDR3 is 11 amino acids. CDR1 is DFQATT, CDR2 SNEGSKA, per germline (reference sequence).

The gene calls are TRBV28 and TRBJ2-5; weak D call: TRBD1 (6 bases). Germline CDR1 reads MDHEN; CDR2 reads SYDVKM. V shed 5 bases and J shed 4 bases, with 17 bases lying between them. This CDR3 spans 15 amino acids. CDR3 region: CASSPGTTDSETQYF. For the CDR3, the DNA is TGTGCCAGCAGTCCCGGGACAACGGACTCAGAGACCCAGTACTTC.

The gene calls are TRBV11-2 and TRBJ2-5, with 10 nucleotides matching TRBD1. CDR1 is SGHAT, CDR2 FQNNGV, per germline. The junction had 8 bases not matched to a gene; V was cut back by 5 bases and J by 5 bases. This CDR3 has 15 residues. The CDR3 DNA reads as TGTGCCAGCAGCAAGGGACAGGGGAACAGGGAGACCCAGTACTTC. Protein sequence: CASSKGQGNRETQYF.

Only a few counts were recorded for this clone. The chain couples TRBV28 to TRBJ2-7; 7 bases agree with TRBD1. CDR1 is MDHEN and CDR2 is SYDVKM in the germline V gene. The ends lost 6 bases at V and 3 bases at J; junction bases unmatched: 11. The CDR3 sequence is 15 residues long. The DNA for the CDR3 is TGTGCCAGCAGCATATCCGGGACAGCCTACTACGAGCAGTACTTC. The encoded protein is CASSISGTAYYEQYF. Supplemented by reference TRBV28 and TRBJ2-7, the full variable domain reads DVKVTQSSRYLVKRTGEKVFLECVQDMDHENMFWYRQDPGLGLRLIYFSYDVKMKEKGDIPEGYSVSREKKERFSLILESASTNQTSMYLCASSISGTAYYEQYFGPGTRLTVT.

The J gene is TRBJ1-5, the V gene TRBV5-1; 9 bases map to TRBD1. Germline trimming cut 4 bases from V and 4 bases from J; bases unmatched to any gene: 6. Looked up from germline, CDR1 is SGHRS and CDR2 is YFSETQ. The CDR3 length is 15 residues. DNA for the CDR3: TGCGCCAGCAGCCCGAGTGGGACAGGGAATCAGCCCCAGCATTTT. It translates to CASSPSGTGNQPQHF.

V gene TRBV28 combines with J gene TRBJ2-7; 7 bases agree with TRBD1. Germline V gene lookup returns CDR1 MDHEN and CDR2 SYDVKM. The CDR3 is made up of 12 amino acids. After removal of 6 bases from V and 6 bases from J, the junction contained 5 bases not matched to a gene. The CDR3 region has the DNA TGTGCCAGCAGGACCTCAGGGGGCGAGCAGTACTTC. Translation gives CASRTSGGEQYF.

This chain connects TRBV14 to TRBJ2-3; 8 bases match TRBD2. V shed 0 bases, J shed 5 bases, and the junction held 10 bases outside the gene matches. CDR1 is SGHDN, CDR2 FVKESK, per germline. CDR3 length: 17 residues. CDR3 amino acids: CASSQDLRLAGLDTQYF. DNA for the CDR3: TGTGCCAGCAGCCAAGATTTACGGCTAGCGGGCCTAGATACGCAGTATTTT.